A few counts support the clone carrying this T cell receptor beta chain. Unique molecular identifiers were affixed to single, distinct cDNA molecules. TCRdb itself ran the 5' RACE reads through MiXCR, one entry per CDR3 protein. The sample holds about 97,000 distinct CDR3 sequences; approximately 10% are singletons and the top ten take roughly 5%. This sample is drawn from a study of early T cells in non-severe SARS-CoV-2 infection. At the level of the study: Sequenced material consisted of bulk RNA (from unsorted whole blood), and chains were unpaired.

This CDR3 region has 14 residues. The germline V gene has CDR1 LNHDA and CDR2 SQIVND (reference sequence). V was cut by 4 bases and J by 4 bases, with 13 bases left in between. This clonotype was sampled from an adult who was a healthcare worker with PCR-confirmed SARS-CoV-2 infection or an uninfected control (not recorded which). The sample was whole blood, taken at baseline. The J gene is TRBJ1-2, the V gene TRBV19; D unclear. Written as DNA, the CDR3 is TGTGCCAGTAGTACCCCGCGCCCTCTCTATGGCTACACCTTC. Encoded protein: CASSTPRPLYGYTF.